A selection of T cell receptor beta chains follows, all from one sample in a study of blood T cell repertoires in COVID-19. The table came from immunoSEQ multiplex PCR; TCRdb's copy has only in-frame clones and leaves some out. The data contain approximately 270,000 clones, about 89% of them singletons. Input material: peripheral blood. Receptors originate from a young man with acute or convalescent COVID-19. Both conserved end residues are part of each CDR3. Fields, in order: CDR3 protein, CDR3 DNA, V gene, clone size, J gene, D gene. A D gene is named only where the DNA matches it firmly. Expanded clones are given a class, and other clones once, few, many or no size at all.

CASSFPTAYNEQFF TGCGCCAGCAGCTTTCCTACGGCCTACAATGAGCAGTTCTTC TRBV5-1 few TRBJ2-1 NA
CASSQDLGLAGIFPTGLAGELFF TGTGCCAGCAGCCAAGATCTCGGTCTAGCGGGGATATTCCCCACAGGATTGGCCGGGGAGCTGTTTTTT TRBV14 NA TRBJ2-2 TRBD2
CASSIVDRAGGTIYF TGTGCCAGCAGTATCGTCGACAGGGCAGGTGGCACCATATATTTT TRBV6-5 NA TRBJ1-3 TRBD1
CASSDSGQGHNSPLHF TGTGCCAGCAGTGACTCGGGGCAGGGCCACAATTCACCCCTCCACTTT TRBV6-4 NA TRBJ1-6 NA
CASLGGRDSPLHF TGTGCCAGCCTTGGGGGGAGGGATTCACCCCTCCACTTT TRBV27 NA TRBJ1-6 NA
CASCPGQGGYEQYF TGTGCCAGTTGTCCGGGACAGGGGGGCTACGAGCAGTACTTC TRBV19 NA TRBJ2-7 TRBD1
CASSHRGTYNEQFF TGCGCCAGCAGCCACAGGGGCACCTACAATGAGCAGTTCTTC TRBV10-1 NA TRBJ2-1 TRBD1
CASSLKSGDTGELFF TGCGCCAGCAGCCTAAAAAGCGGGGACACCGGGGAGCTGTTTTTT TRBV4-1 NA TRBJ2-2 TRBD2
CAISEPWTMTEQYF TGTGCCATCAGTGAGCCTTGGACAATGACCGAGCAGTACTTC TRBV10-3 NA TRBJ2-7 NA
CASTTLVGTDTQYF TGTGCCAGCACTACTCTGGTCGGCACAGATACGCAGTATTTT TRBV28 NA TRBJ2-3 NA
CASSPPVVGNTIYF TGTGCCAGCAGCCCCCCAGTCGTAGGAAACACCATATATTTT TRBV3-1/TRBV3-2 NA TRBJ1-3 NA
CASSVRLAGADTQYF TGTGCCAGCAGCGTCCGACTAGCGGGAGCAGATACGCAGTATTTT TRBV9 NA TRBJ2-3 TRBD2
CASSTPRRGYSNQPQHF TGTGCCAGCAGCACCCCAAGGCGGGGATATAGCAATCAGCCCCAGCATTTT TRBV21-1 NA TRBJ1-5 NA
CASGLLETLRNEQFF TGTGCTAGTGGTTTGCTAGAGACCCTGCGCAATGAGCAGTTCTTC TRBV12-5 NA TRBJ2-1 NA
CSALYYNEQFF TGCAGTGCTCTCTACTACAATGAGCAGTTCTTC TRBV20-1 NA TRBJ2-1 NA
CASSQDQRGRYEQYF TGCGCCAGCAGCCAAGATCAGCGGGGGCGTTACGAGCAGTACTTC TRBV4-1 NA TRBJ2-7 TRBD2
CASSELAGVTQYF TGCGCCAGCAGTGAGCTAGCGGGAGTGACCCAGTACTTC TRBV10-1 NA TRBJ2-5 TRBD2
CATLKEGNQPQHF TGTGCCACCCTCAAGGAGGGCAATCAGCCCCAGCATTTT TRBV24-1 NA TRBJ1-5 NA
CASRKDRGLSGELFF TGTGCCAGCAGAAAGGACAGGGGGTTGTCCGGGGAGCTGTTTTTT TRBV7-9 many TRBJ2-2 TRBD1
CASSFLQGAQDTQYF TGTGCCAGCAGTTTTCTACAGGGGGCGCAAGATACGCAGTATTTT TRBV6-6 NA TRBJ2-3 TRBD1
CASSPGIDADTQYF TGTGCCAGCAGCCCGGGGATTGACGCAGATACGCAGTATTTT TRBV7-3 NA TRBJ2-3 NA
CASSWQGDQPQHF TGTGCCAGTAGTTGGCAGGGGGATCAGCCCCAGCATTTT TRBV19 many TRBJ1-5 TRBD1
CASSQTSGRPTGELFF TGTGCCAGCAGCCAAACTAGCGGGAGACCCACCGGGGAGCTGTTTTTT TRBV3-1/TRBV3-2 NA TRBJ2-2 TRBD2
CASKFGGRNEQYF TGTGCCAGCAAGTTTGGGGGGAGGAACGAGCAGTACTTC TRBV6-5 NA TRBJ2-7 NA
CASSLIGVGQGKDSPLHF TGCGCCAGCAGCTTAATCGGTGTCGGACAGGGAAAGGATTCACCCCTCCACTTT TRBV5-1 NA TRBJ1-6 TRBD1
CASSQDLTGTGNTIYF TGTGCCAGCAGCCAAGATCTGACAGGCACTGGAAACACCATATATTTT TRBV3-1/TRBV3-2 NA TRBJ1-3 NA
CASSMGTAGNTIYF TGTGCCAGTAGTATGGGGACAGCTGGAAACACCATATATTTT TRBV19 NA TRBJ1-3 TRBD1
CASSPTGVGIGELFF TGTGCTAGCAGCCCGACAGGGGTCGGTATAGGGGAGCTGTTTTTT TRBV7-7 once TRBJ2-2 TRBD1
CASSPGGRTDTQYF TGTGCCAGCAGCCCCGGAGGGCGCACAGATACGCAGTATTTT TRBV28 NA TRBJ2-3 NA
CASSLSARGETQYF TGTGCCAGCAGTTTATCGGCCAGGGGGGAGACCCAGTACTTC TRBV27 NA TRBJ2-5 TRBD1
CASSLRQGNVCFF TGTGCCAGCAGCTTACGACAGGGTAATGTGTGCTTCTTT TRBV3-1/TRBV3-2 NA TRBJ1-1 TRBD1
CASSSGPAGGNTGELFF TGTGCCAGCAGTTCCGGCCCTGCGGGGGGAAACACCGGGGAGCTGTTTTTT TRBV28 NA TRBJ2-2 TRBD2
CASSPPTGVGEKLFF TGTGCCAGCTCACCACCGACAGGGGTCGGCGAAAAACTGTTTTTT TRBV18 NA TRBJ1-4 TRBD1
CASSLGQAYNEQFF TGTGCCAGCAGCTTGGGACAGGCGTACAATGAGCAGTTCTTC TRBV11-2 NA TRBJ2-1 TRBD1
CASSVLVDRANSPLHF TGTGCCAGCAGTGTCCTCGTCGACAGGGCCAATTCACCCCTCCACTTT TRBV27 NA TRBJ1-6 TRBD1
CAWDRDFTYEQYF TGTGCCTGGGACCGGGACTTCACCTACGAGCAGTACTTC TRBV30 NA TRBJ2-7 NA
CASSLNPSGGAGEQFF TGTGCCAGCAGCTTAAACCCTAGCGGGGGGGCAGGTGAGCAGTTCTTC TRBV11-2 NA TRBJ2-1 TRBD2
CASSPMAERSPLHF TGTGCCAGCAGTCCTATGGCAGAGCGATCACCCCTCCACTTT TRBV28 once TRBJ1-6 NA
CAWSDRGRGNTIYF TGTGCCTGGAGCGACAGGGGGCGCGGGAACACCATATATTTT TRBV30 NA TRBJ1-3 TRBD1
CASRWDRGSYEQYF TGTGCCAGCAGGTGGGACAGGGGTTCCTACGAGCAGTACTTC TRBV7-8 NA TRBJ2-7 TRBD1
CASSLRGNTGELFF TGCGCCAGCAGCTTGAGGGGGAACACCGGGGAGCTGTTTTTT TRBV5-1 NA TRBJ2-2 NA
CASSYSNFLAGETQYF TGTGCCAGCAGTTACTCGAATTTTCTAGCGGGGGAGACCCAGTACTTC TRBV6-5 NA TRBJ2-5 TRBD2
CASGGLTALNQPQHF TGTGCCAGTGGGGGCCTAACTGCTCTAAATCAGCCCCAGCATTTT TRBV19 NA TRBJ1-5 NA
CASSQDRGSGNTIYF TGTGCCAGCAGCCAAGACAGGGGCTCTGGAAACACCATATATTTT TRBV4-2 NA TRBJ1-3 NA
CASNHPRGIMNTEAFF TGTGCCAGTAATCACCCCAGGGGGATCATGAACACTGAAGCTTTCTTT TRBV19 NA TRBJ1-1 TRBD1
CASSKQQGTHEQYF TGTGCCAGCAGCAAACAACAGGGGACTCACGAGCAGTACTTC TRBV7-6 once TRBJ2-7 NA
CASSEANYGYTF TGTGCCAGCAGTGAGGCAAACTATGGCTACACCTTC TRBV2 NA TRBJ1-2 NA
CASSFRGTALKSNQPQHF TGTGCCAGCAGCTTTCGCGGGACGGCCCTTAAGAGCAATCAGCCCCAGCATTTT TRBV5-6 NA TRBJ1-5 NA
CASTRQGSENIQYF TGTGCCAGCACCCGTCAGGGGAGCGAGAACATTCAGTACTTC TRBV28 NA TRBJ2-4 NA
CASSETPYEGAYGYTF TGTGCCAGCAGCGAGACTCCCTATGAGGGGGCCTATGGCTACACCTTC TRBV9 NA TRBJ1-2 TRBD1
CASSQDIVGGWDRGRDTIYF TGTGCCAGCAGCCAAGATATCGTTGGAGGCTGGGACAGGGGGAGGGACACCATATATTTT TRBV4-2 NA TRBJ1-3 TRBD1
CASSYSITYEQYF TGTGCCAGCAGCTATAGCATAACCTACGAGCAGTACTTC TRBV5-5 NA TRBJ2-7 NA
CASSRGTAEAFF TGCGCCAGCAGTCGCGGGACAGCTGAAGCTTTCTTT TRBV23-1 NA TRBJ1-1 TRBD1
CASSYQGGGETQYF TGTGCCAGCAGTTACCAGGGTGGCGGCGAGACCCAGTACTTC TRBV6-6 NA TRBJ2-5 NA
CAGLPGQGAKPGANVLTF TGTGCCGGTTTACCCGGACAGGGGGCGAAACCTGGGGCCAACGTCCTGACTTTC TRBV2 NA TRBJ2-6 TRBD1
CASSLVPRGRNNSPLHF TGCGCCAGCAGCTTGGTTCCGCGGGGCAGGAATAATTCACCCCTCCACTTT TRBV5-1 NA TRBJ1-6 NA
CASSEEYRYNEQFF TGCGCCAGCAGTGAAGAGTACAGATACAATGAGCAGTTCTTC TRBV10-1 NA TRBJ2-1 NA
CASSEGLAGDSYEQYF TGTGCCAGCAGCGAAGGACTAGCGGGAGACTCCTACGAGCAGTACTTC TRBV6-1 NA TRBJ2-7 TRBD2
CASSQVSKLAGAYEQYF TGTGCCAGCAGCCAAGTCTCTAAACTAGCGGGGGCCTACGAGCAGTACTTC TRBV3-1/TRBV3-2 NA TRBJ2-7 TRBD2
CASSGDRAGTGELFF TGCGCCAGCAGCGGGGACAGGGCGGGCACCGGGGAGCTGTTTTTT TRBV5-1 NA TRBJ2-2 TRBD1